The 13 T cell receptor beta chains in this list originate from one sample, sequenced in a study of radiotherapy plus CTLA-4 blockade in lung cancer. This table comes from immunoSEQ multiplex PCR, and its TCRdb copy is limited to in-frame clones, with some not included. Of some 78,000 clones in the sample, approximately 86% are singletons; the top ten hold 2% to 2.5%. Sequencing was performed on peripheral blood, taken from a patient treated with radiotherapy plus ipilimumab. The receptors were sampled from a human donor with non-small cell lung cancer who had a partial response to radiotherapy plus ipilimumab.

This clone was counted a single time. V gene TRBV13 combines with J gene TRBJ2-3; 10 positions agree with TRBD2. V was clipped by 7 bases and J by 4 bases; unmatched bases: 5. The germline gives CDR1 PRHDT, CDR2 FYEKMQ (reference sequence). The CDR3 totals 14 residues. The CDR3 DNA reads TGTGCCAGCAAAAAACTAGCGGGATCAGATACGCAGTATTTT. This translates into CASKKLAGSDTQYF.

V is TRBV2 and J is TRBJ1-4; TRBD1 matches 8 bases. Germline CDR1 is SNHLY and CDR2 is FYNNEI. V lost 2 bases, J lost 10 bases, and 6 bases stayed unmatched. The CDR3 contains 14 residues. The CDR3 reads CASSEQGAGAKLFF. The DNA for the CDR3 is TGTGCCAGCAGTGAACAGGGGGCTGGGGCAAAACTGTTTTTT.

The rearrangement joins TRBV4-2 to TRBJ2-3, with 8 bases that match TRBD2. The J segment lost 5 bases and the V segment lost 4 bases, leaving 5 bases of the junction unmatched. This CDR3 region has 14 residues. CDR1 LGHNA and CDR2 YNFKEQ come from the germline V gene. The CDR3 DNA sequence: TGTGCCAGCAGCCCGGTCGCGGGAGGAGATACGCAGTATTTT. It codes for CASSPVAGGDTQYF.

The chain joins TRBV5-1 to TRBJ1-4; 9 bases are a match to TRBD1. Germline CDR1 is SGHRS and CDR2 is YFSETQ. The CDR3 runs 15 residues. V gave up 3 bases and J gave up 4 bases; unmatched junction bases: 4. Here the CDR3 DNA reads TGCGCCAGCAGCTGGACAGGGGAAATTAATGAAAAACTGTTTTTT. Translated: CASSWTGEINEKLFF.

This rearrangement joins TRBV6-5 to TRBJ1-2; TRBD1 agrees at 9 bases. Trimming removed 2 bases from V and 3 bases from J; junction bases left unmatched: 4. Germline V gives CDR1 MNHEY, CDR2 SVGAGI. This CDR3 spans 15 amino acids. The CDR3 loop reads CASSYGDRVDYGYTF. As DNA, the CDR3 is TGTGCCAGCAGTTACGGGGACAGGGTTGACTATGGCTACACCTTC.

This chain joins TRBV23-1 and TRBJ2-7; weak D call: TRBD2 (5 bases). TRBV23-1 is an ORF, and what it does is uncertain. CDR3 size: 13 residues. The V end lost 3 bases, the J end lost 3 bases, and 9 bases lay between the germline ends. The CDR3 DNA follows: TGCGCCAGCAGTCAGGAGGAGCACTACGAGCAGTACGTC. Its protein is CASSQEEHYEQYV.

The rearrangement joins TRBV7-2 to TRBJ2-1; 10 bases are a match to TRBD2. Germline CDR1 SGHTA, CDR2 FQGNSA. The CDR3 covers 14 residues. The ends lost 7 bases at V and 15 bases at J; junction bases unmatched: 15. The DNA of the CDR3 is TGTGCCAGCACCCCCGCCCAACAGCGGGGGGGTGGGTTCTTC. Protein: CASTPAQQRGGGFF.

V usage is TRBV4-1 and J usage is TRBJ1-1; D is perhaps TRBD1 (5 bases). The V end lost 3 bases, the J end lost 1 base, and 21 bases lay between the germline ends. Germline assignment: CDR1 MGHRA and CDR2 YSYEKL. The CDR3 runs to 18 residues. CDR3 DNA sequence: TGCGCCAGCAGCCATGACCCGAGGATCAGACAGTCGAACACTGAAGCTTTCTTT. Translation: CASSHDPRIRQSNTEAFF.

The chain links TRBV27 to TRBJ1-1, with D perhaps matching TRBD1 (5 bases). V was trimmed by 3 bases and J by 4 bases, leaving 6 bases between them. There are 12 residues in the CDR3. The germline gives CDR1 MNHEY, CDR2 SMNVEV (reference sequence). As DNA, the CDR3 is TGTGCCAGCAGTTTGCAGGGCACTGAAGCTTTCTTT. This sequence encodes CASSLQGTEAFF.

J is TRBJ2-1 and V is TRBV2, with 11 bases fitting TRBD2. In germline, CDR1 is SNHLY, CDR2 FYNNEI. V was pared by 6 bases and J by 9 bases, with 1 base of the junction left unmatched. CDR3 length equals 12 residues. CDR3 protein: CASRLAGGEQFF. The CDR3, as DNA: TGTGCCAGCAGGCTAGCGGGAGGTGAGCAGTTCTTC.

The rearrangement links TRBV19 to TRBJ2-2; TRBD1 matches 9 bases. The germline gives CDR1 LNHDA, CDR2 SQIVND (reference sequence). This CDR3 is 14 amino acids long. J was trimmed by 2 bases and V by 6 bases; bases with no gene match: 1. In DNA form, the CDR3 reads TGTGCCAGTAGGGGACAGGGAAACACCGGGGAGCTGTTTTTT. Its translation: CASRGQGNTGELFF.

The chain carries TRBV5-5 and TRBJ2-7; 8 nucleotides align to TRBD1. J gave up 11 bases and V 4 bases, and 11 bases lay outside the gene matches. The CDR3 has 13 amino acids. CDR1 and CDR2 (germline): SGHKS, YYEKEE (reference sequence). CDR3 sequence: CASSAQPRDRKYV. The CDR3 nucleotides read TGTGCCAGCAGCGCTCAACCCCGGGACAGGAAGTACGTC.

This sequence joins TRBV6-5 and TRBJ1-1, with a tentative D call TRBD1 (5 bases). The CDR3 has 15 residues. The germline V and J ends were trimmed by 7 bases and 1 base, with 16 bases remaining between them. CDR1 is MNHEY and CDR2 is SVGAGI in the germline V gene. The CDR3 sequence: CASMTRAWENTEAFF. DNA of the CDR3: TGTGCCAGCATGACCAGGGCCTGGGAGAACACTGAAGCTTTCTTT.